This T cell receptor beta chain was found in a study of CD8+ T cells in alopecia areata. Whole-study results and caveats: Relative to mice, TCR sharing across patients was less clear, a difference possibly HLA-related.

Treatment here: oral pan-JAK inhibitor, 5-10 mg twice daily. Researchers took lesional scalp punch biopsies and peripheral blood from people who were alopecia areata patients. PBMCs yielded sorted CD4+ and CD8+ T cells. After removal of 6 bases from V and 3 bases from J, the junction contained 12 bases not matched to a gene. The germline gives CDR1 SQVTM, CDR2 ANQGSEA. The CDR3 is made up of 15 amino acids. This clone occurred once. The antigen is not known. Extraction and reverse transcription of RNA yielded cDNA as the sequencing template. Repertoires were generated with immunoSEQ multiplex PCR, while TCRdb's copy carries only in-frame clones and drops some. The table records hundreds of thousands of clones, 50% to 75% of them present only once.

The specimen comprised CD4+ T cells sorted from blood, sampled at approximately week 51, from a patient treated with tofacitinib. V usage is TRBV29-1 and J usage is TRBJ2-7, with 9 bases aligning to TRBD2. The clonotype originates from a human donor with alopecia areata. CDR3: CSVARGSGGIYEQYF. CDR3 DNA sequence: TGCAGCGTCGCCCGTGGTAGCGGGGGTATCTACGAGCAGTACTTC.